Below, 10 T cell receptor beta chains from the same sample are listed, as sequenced in a study of control samples from healthy donors and cancer patients. The assay was immunoSEQ multiplex PCR, and TCRdb's table has in-frame clones only and misses some. The sample yields 180,000 or so clones, 90% to 95% seen once. The sequenced material came from blood. The receptors stem from a woman aged 55-75 years in good health.

The chain employs TRBV2 and TRBJ2-5; D may match TRBD1 or TRBD2 (6 bases each). V lost 8 bases, J lost 4 bases, and 20 bases lay in between. From germline, CDR1 is SNHLY and CDR2 FYNNEI. The length of the CDR3 is 15 residues. CDR3 nucleotides: TGTGCCAGCTCTCTGGAGGGGGGTCGTAGAGAGACCCAGTACTTC. Its protein product is CASSLEGGRRETQYF.

The table lists this clone with a count of one. This rearrangement joins TRBV11-3 to TRBJ1-5; 8 bases are a match to TRBD1. Losses at the gene ends were 3 bases for V and 0 bases for J; bases not matched to a gene: 16. The CDR3 is 20 amino acids. CDR1 is SGHNT and CDR2 is YENEEA in the germline V gene. The CDR3 nucleotides read TGTGCCAGCAGCTTTCTACTCGGACAGGGAAGGGCATATAGCAATCAGCCCCAGCATTTT. It specifies CASSFLLGQGRAYSNQPQHF.

This clone was counted once. The chain joins TRBV12-3 or TRBV12-4 to TRBJ1-2, with 8 bases identical to TRBD1. J gave up 8 bases and V 5 bases, and 7 bases lay outside the gene matches. The CDR3 extends over 13 amino acids. The CDR3 DNA reads as TGTGCCAGCAGTATGACAGGGGCAGGGGGCTACACCTTC. Translated: CASSMTGAGGYTF.

The sample holds a few counts of this clone. The chain has TRBV11-2 and TRBJ2-1; 7 bases match TRBD1. Germline V gene data show CDR1 as SGHAT and CDR2 as FQNNGV. The V and J ends lost 6 bases and 8 bases, in that order; junction bases with no gene match: 4. The CDR3 loop spans 12 amino acids. CDR3 sequence reads: CASRKGAHEQFF. In DNA, the CDR3 is TGTGCCAGCAGAAAGGGGGCACATGAGCAGTTCTTC.

The gene calls are TRBV4-1 and TRBJ1-5; D is unclear. Trimming left V 3 bases short and J 8 bases short, with 11 bases between. CDR1 and CDR2 (germline): MGHRA, YSYEKL. The CDR3 has 13 amino acids. The CDR3 DNA is TGCGCCAGCAGCCACCGGAGGAAGGAGCCCCAGCATTTT. Amino acids: CASSHRRKEPQHF.

The chain links TRBV3-1 (or the pseudogene TRBV3-2) to TRBJ1-1, with D possibly matching TRBD1 (5 bases). Per the germline V gene, CDR1 is LGHDT and CDR2 is YNNKEL (reference sequence). The CDR3 is made up of 13 amino acids. Trimming removed 6 bases at V and 4 bases at J, with 12 bases between. In DNA form, the CDR3 reads TGTGCCAGCAGTATAGGGGAGGCCACTGAAGCTTTCTTT. It codes for CASSIGEATEAFF.

A note on this clone: The same CDR3 can be traced to other DNA sequences in this sample. For the CDR3, the DNA is TGCGCCAGCAGCCAAGTAGGGGGGAACACTGAAGCTTTCTTT. Translation gives CASSQVGGNTEAFF. The genes are TRBV4-3 and TRBJ1-1, with a weak D call TRBD1 (6 bases). The CDR3 runs to 14 residues. V dropped 1 base and J dropped 1 base, with 7 bases sitting between them. The germline V gene encodes CDR1 LGHNA and CDR2 YSLEER.

This chain joins TRBV18 and TRBJ2-1; D ambiguous. Trimming took off 5 bases at V and 6 bases at J, with 17 bases between the two ends. The CDR3 extends over 15 amino acids. The germline CDR1 and CDR2 sequences are KGHSH and LQKENI. CDR3 loop: CASSSLAHYGNEQFF. CDR3 bases: TGTGCCAGCTCATCACTCGCGCACTATGGCAATGAGCAGTTCTTC. The full variable domain, in which reference TRBV18 and TRBJ2-1 provide the parts outside the CDR3, is NAGVMQNPRHLVRRRGQEARLRCSPMKGHSHVYWYRQLPEEGLKFMVYLQKENIIDESGMPKERFSAEFPKEGPSILRIQQVVRGDSAAYFCASSSLAHYGNEQFFGPGTRLTVL.

This clone has a handful of counts. The gene calls are TRBV5-4 and TRBJ1-1, with D possibly matching TRBD1 (5 bases). This CDR3 contains 14 residues. CDR1 SGHNT and CDR2 YYREEE come from the germline V gene (reference sequence). V was trimmed by 9 bases and J by 1 base, leaving 16 bases between them. CDR3 loop: CAINPSGANTEAFF. The CDR3 nucleotides read TGTGCCATCAACCCTAGCGGGGCGAACACTGAAGCTTTCTTT.

V and J are TRBV19 and TRBJ1-5, with D tentatively TRBD1 (5 bases). With 3 bases removed from V and 6 bases from J, the gap between germline ends came to 12 bases. CDR1 and CDR2 (germline): LNHDA, SQIVND (reference sequence). This CDR3 comprises 14 residues. The CDR3 bases are TGTGCCAGTAGTATTTGGGGGGTGAGTCAGCCCCAGCATTTT. Its protein product is CASSIWGVSQPQHF.